This T cell receptor beta chain is from a study of CD8+ T cells in alopecia areata. RNA extraction was followed by reverse transcription into cDNA, which acted as the sequencing template. Generated by immunoSEQ multiplex PCR, the TCRdb table keeps only in-frame clones and is missing some. The table includes 200,000 or so clones, roughly 60% detected once. As for treatment: oral pan-JAK inhibitor, 5-10 mg twice daily. Trimming took 6 bases from V and 0 from J; bases not matched to a gene: 6. The CDR3 has 15 residues. Germline-derived CDR1 and CDR2 are MNHEY and SVGAGI. Here the sequenced sample was CD4+ T cells sorted from blood, taken at week 24, from a patient treated with tofacitinib. This sequence originates from a human donor with alopecia areata. This sequence joins TRBV6-5 and TRBJ2-7; 9 nucleotides agree with TRBD1. The CDR3 region is CASRRDRVGSYEQYF. The CDR3 DNA sequence: TGTGCCAGCAGAAGGGACAGGGTCGGCTCCTACGAGCAGTACTTC.